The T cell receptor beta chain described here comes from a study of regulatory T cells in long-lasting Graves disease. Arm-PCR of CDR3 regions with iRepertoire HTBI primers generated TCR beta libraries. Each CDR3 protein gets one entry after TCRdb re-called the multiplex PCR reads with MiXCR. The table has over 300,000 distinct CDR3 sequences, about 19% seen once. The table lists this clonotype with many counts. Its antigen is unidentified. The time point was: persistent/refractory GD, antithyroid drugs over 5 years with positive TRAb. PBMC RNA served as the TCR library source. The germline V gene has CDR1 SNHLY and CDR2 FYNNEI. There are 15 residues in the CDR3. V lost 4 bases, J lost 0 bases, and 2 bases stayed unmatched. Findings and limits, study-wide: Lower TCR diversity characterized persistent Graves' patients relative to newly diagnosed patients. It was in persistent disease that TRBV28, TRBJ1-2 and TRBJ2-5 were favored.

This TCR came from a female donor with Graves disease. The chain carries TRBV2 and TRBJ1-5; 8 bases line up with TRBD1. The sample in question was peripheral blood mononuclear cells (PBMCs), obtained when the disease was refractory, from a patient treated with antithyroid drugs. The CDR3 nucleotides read TGTGCCAGCAGTGCAGGGGGCCATAGCAATCAGCCCCAGCATTTT. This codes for CASSAGGHSNQPQHF.